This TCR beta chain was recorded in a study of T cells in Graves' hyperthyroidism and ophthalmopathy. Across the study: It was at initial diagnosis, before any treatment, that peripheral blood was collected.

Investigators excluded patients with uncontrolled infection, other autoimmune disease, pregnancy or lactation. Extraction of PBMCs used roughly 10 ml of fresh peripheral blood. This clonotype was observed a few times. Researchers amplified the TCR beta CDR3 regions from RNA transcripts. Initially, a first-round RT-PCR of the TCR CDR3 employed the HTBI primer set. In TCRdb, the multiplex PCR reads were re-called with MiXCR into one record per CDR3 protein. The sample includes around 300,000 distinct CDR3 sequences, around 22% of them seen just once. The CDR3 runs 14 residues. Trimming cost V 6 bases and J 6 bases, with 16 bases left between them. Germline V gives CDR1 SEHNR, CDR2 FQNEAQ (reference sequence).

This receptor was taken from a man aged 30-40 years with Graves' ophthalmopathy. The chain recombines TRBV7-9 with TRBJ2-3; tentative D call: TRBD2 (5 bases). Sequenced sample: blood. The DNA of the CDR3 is TGTGCCAGCAGTTGGGTAGAAGTAGCGGATACGCAGTATTTT. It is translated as CASSWVEVADTQYF.